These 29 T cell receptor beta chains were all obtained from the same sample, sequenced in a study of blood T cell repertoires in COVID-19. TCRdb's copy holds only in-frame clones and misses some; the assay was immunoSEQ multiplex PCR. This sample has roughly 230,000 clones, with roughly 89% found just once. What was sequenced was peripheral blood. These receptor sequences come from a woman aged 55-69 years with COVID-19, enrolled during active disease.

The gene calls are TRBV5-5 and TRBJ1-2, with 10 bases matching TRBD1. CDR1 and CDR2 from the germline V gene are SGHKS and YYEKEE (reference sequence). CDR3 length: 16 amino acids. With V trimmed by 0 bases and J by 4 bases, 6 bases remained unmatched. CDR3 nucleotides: TGTGCCAGCAGCTTGGAGAGACAGGGGGCGGGCTATGGCTACACCTTC. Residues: CASSLERQGAGYGYTF.

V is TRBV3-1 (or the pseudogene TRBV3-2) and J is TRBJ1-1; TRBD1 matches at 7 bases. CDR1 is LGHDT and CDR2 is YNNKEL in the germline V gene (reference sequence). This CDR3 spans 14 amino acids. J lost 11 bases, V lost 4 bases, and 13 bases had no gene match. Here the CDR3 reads CASSPSRRGPVAFF. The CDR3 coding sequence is TGTGCCAGCAGCCCTTCCCGGAGGGGGCCTGTGGCTTTCTTT.

The CDR3: CASSLGAGGSSYNSPLHF. In nucleotides, the CDR3 is TGCGCCAGCAGCTTGGGGGCAGGGGGTAGCTCCTATAATTCACCCCTCCACTTT. This chain uses TRBV5-1 with TRBJ1-6; TRBD1 matches at 7 bases. CDR1 is SGHRS and CDR2 is YFSETQ in the germline V gene. With 0 bases clipped from V and 0 bases from J, the junction kept 6 bases outside the gene matches. The CDR3 has 18 residues. Full variable domain (rest looked up from reference TRBV5-1 and TRBJ1-6): KAGVTQTPRYLIKTRGQQVTLSCSPISGHRSVSWYQQTPGQGLQFLFEYFSETQRNKGNFPGRFSGRQFSNSRSEMNVSTLELGDSALYLCASSLGAGGSSYNSPLHFGNGTRLTVT.

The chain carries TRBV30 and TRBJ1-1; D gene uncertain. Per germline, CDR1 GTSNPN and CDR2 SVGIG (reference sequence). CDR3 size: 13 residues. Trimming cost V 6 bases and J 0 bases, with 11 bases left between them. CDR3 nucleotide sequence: TGTGCCTGCAGGTCGACCTTGAACACTGAAGCTTTCTTT. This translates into CACRSTLNTEAFF.

CDR3 nucleotides: TGTGCCAGCAGCTTCCCGGGGAGATTCGATGAGCAGTTCTTC. It encodes CASSFPGRFDEQFF. The chain has TRBV7-2 and TRBJ2-1, with a tentative D call TRBD2 (5 bases). The germline V gene has CDR1 SGHTA and CDR2 FQGNSA. With 3 bases removed from V and 8 bases from J, the gap between germline ends came to 14 bases. The CDR3 is made up of 14 amino acids.

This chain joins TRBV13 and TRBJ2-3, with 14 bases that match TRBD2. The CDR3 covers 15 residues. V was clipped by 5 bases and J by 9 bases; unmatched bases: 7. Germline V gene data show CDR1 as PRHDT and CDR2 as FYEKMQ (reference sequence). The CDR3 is CASSVGTSGGRTQYF. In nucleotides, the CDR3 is TGTGCCAGCAGCGTTGGGACTAGCGGGGGCCGGACGCAGTATTTT.

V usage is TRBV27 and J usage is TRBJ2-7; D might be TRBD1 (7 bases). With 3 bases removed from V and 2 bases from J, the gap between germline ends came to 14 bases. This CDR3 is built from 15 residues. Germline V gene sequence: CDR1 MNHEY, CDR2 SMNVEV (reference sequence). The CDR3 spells CASSFGGRGAYEQYF. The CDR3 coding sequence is TGTGCCAGCAGTTTCGGGGGCAGGGGGGCCTACGAGCAGTACTTC.

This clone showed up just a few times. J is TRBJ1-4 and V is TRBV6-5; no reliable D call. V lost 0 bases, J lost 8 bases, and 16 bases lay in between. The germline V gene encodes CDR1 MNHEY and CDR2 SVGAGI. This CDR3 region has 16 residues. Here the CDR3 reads CASSYSIGQPGEKLFF. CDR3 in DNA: TGTGCCAGCAGTTACTCGATCGGCCAGCCAGGCGAAAAACTGTTTTTT.

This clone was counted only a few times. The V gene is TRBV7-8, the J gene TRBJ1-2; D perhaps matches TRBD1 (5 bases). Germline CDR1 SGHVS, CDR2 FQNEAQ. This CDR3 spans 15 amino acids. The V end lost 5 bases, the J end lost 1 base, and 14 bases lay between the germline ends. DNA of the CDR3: TGTGCCAGCAGCCCCAGGGTATTCGTTAACTATGGCTACACCTTC. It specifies CASSPRVFVNYGYTF.

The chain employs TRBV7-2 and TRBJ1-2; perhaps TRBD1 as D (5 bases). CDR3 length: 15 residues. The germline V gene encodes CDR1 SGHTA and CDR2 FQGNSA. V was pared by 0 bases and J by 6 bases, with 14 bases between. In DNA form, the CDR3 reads TGTGCCAGCAGCTTAGCGAGGCAGGGTGTAAATGGCTACACCTTC. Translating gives CASSLARQGVNGYTF.

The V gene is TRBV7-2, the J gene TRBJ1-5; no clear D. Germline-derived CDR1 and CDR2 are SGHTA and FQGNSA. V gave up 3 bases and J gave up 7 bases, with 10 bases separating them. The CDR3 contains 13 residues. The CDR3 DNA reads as TGTGCCAGCAGCTTTCAGGTGAGACAGCCCCAGCATTTT. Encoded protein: CASSFQVRQPQHF. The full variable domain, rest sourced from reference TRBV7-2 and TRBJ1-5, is GAGVSQSPSNKVTEKGKDVELRCDPISGHTALYWYRQSLGQGLEFLIYFQGNSAPDKSGLPSDRFSAERTGGSVSTLTIQRTQQEDSAVYLCASSFQVRQPQHFGDGTRLSIL.

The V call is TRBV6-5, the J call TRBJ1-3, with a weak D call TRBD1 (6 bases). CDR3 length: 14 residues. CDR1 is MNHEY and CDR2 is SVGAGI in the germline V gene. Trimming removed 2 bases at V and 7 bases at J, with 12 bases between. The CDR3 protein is CASSYRSTGNTIYF. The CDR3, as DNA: TGTGCCAGCAGTTACCGGTCAACAGGGAACACCATATATTTT.

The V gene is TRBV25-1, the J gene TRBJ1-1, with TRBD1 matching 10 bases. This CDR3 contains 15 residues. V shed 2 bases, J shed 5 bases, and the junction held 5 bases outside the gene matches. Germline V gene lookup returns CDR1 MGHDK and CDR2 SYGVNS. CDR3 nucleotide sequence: TGTGCCAGCAGTGAAACCGGGACAGGGGAAACTGAAGCTTTCTTT. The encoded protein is CASSETGTGETEAFF.

In DNA, the CDR3 is TGTGCCAGCAGTTACACCCAGGGGGCGTCACCCCTCCACTTT. Translated, it gives CASSYTQGASPLHF. The chain carries TRBV28 and TRBJ1-6, with TRBD1 identical over 8 bases. Germline CDR1 is MDHEN and CDR2 is SYDVKM. CDR3 length: 14 residues. V lost 4 bases and J lost 10; bases outside the gene matches: 6.

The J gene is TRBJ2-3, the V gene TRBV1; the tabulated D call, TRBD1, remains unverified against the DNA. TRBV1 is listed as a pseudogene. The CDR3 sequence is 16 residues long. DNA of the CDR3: TGCACCAGCAGCCAAGATAGGACAGATAGCACAGATACGCAGTATTTT. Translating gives CTSSQDRTDSTDTQYF.

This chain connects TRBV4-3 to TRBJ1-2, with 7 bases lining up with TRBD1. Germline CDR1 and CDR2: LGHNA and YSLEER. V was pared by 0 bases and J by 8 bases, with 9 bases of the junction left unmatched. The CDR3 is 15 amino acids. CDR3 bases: TGCGCCAGCAGCCAAGATCACAGGGGTTCGATAGGCTACACCTTC. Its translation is CASSQDHRGSIGYTF.

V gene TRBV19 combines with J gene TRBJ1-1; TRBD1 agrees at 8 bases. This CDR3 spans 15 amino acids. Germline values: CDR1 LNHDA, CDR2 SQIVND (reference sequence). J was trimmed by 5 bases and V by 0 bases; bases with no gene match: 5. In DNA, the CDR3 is TGTGCCAGTAGTATAGAGGGGACAGGAGCTACTGAAGCTTTCTTT. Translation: CASSIEGTGATEAFF.

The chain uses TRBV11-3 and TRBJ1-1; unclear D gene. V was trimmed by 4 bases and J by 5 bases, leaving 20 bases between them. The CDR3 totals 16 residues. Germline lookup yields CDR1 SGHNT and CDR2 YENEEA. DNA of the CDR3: TGTGCCAGCAGCTGCAGCCAGGCCGGGGATGAGACTGAAGCTTTCTTT. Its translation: CASSCSQAGDETEAFF.

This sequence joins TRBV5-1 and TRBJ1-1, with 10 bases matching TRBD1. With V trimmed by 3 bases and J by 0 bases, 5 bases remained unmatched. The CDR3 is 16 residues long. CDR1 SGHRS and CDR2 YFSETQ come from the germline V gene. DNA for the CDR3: TGCGCCAGCAGCTCCACCGGACAGGGGGTGAACACTGAAGCTTTCTTT. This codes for CASSSTGQGVNTEAFF.

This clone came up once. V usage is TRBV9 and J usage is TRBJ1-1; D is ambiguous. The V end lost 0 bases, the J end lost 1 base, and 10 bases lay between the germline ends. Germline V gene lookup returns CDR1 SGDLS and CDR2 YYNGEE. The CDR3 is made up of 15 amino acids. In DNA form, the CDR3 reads TGTGCCAGCAGCGTAGACACAACCACGAACACTGAAGCTTTCTTT. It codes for CASSVDTTTNTEAFF. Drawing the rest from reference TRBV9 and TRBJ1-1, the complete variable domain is DSGVTQTPKHLITATGQRVTLRCSPRSGDLSVYWYQQSLDQGLQFLIQYYNGEERAKGNILERFSAQQFPDLHSELNLSSLELGDSALYFCASSVDTTTNTEAFFGQGTRLTVV.

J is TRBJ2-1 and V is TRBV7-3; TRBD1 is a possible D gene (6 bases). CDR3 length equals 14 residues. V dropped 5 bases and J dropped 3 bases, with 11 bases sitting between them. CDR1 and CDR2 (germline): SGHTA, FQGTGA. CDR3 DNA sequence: TGTGCCAGCAGCCCTACAGGGAACTACAATGAGCAGTTCTTC. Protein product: CASSPTGNYNEQFF.

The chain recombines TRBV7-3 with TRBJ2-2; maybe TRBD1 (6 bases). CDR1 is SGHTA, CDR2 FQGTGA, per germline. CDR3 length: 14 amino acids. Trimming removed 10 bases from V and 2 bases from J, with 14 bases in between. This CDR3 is CATQDRLNTGELFF. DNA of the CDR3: TGTGCCACCCAGGACAGACTTAACACCGGGGAGCTGTTTTTT. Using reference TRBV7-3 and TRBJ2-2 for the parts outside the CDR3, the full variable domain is GAGVSQTPSNKVTEKGKYVELRCDPISGHTALYWYRQSLGQGPEFLIYFQGTGAADDSGLPNDRFFAVRPEGSVSTLKIQRTERGDSAVYLCATQDRLNTGELFFGEGSRLTVL.

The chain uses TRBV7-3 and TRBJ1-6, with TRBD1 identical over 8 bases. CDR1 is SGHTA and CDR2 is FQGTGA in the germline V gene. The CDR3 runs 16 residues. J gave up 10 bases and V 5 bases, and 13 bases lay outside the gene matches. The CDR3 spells CASSLNGQGNMSPLHF. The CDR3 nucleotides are TGTGCCAGCAGCCTAAATGGACAGGGAAATATGTCACCCCTCCACTTT.

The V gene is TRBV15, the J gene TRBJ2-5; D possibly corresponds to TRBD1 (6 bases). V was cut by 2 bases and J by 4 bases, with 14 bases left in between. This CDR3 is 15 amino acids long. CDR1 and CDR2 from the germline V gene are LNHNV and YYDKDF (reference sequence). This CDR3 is CATSRMSTGIETQYF. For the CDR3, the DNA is TGTGCCACCAGCAGAATGAGCACAGGGATAGAGACCCAGTACTTC.

This chain's CDR3 is CASFRDREGTEAFF. The DNA of the CDR3 is TGCGCCAGCTTCCGGGACAGGGAAGGCACTGAAGCTTTCTTT. The chain employs TRBV5-1 and TRBJ1-1, with 9 bases that match TRBD1. Germline CDR1 and CDR2: SGHRS and YFSETQ. V trimming: 7 bases; J trimming: 4 bases; junction bases outside the gene matches: 8. The CDR3 sequence is 14 residues long. Supplemented by reference TRBV5-1 and TRBJ1-1, the full variable domain reads KAGVTQTPRYLIKTRGQQVTLSCSPISGHRSVSWYQQTPGQGLQFLFEYFSETQRNKGNFPGRFSGRQFSNSRSEMNVSTLELGDSALYLCASFRDREGTEAFFGQGTRLTVV.

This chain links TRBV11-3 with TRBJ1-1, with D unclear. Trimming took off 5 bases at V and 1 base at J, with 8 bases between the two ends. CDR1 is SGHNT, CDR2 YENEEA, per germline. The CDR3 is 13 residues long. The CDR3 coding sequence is TGTGCCAGCAGCGGCCGACAGAACACTGAAGCTTTCTTT. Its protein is CASSGRQNTEAFF.

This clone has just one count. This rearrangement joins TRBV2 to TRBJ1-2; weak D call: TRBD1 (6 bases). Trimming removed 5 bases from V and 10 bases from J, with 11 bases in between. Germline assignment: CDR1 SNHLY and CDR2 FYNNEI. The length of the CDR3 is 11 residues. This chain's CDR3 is CASSFGTIYTF. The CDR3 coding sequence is TGTGCCAGCAGTTTTGGGACAATCTACACCTTC.

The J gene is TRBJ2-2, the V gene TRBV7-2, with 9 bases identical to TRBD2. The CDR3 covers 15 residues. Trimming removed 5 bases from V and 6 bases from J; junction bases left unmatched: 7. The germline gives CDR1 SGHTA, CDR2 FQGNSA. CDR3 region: CASSPWTSESGELFF. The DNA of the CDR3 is TGTGCCAGCAGCCCCTGGACTAGCGAGTCCGGGGAGCTGTTTTTT.

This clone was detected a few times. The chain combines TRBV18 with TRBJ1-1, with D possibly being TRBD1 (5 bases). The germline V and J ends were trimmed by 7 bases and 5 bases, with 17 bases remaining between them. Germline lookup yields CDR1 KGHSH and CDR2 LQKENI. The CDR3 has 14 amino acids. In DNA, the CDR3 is TGTGCCAGCTTGTACTCGTCAGGGTTTACTGAAGCTTTCTTT. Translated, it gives CASLYSSGFTEAFF.